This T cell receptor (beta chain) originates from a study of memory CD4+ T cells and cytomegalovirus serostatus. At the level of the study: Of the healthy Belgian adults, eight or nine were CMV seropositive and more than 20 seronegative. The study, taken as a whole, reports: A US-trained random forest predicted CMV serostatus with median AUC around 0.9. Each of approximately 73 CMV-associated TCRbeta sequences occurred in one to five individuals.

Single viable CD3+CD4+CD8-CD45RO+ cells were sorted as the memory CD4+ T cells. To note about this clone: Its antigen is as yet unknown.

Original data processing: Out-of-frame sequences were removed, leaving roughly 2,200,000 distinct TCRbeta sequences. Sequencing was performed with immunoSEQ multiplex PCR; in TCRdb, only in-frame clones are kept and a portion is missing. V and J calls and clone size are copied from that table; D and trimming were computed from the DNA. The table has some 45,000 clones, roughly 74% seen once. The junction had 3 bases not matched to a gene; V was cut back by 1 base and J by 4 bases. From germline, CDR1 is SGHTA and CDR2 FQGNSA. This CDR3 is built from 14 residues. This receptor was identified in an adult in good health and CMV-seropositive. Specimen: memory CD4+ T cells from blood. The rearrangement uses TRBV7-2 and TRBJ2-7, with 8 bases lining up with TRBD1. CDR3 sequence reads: CASSLVGQDYEQYF. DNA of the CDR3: TGTGCCAGCAGCTTAGTGGGACAGGATTACGAGCAGTACTTC.